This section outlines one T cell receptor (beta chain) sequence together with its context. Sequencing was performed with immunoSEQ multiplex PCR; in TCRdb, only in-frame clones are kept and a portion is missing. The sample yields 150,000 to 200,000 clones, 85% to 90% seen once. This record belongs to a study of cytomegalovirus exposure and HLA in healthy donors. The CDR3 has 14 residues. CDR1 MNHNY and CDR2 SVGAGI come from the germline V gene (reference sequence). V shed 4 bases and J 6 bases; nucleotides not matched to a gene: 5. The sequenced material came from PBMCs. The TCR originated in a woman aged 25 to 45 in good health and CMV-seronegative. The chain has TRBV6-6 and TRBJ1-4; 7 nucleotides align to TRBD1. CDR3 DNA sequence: TGTGCCAGCAGTTTGACAGGGTTCTATGAAAAACTGTTTTTT. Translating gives CASSLTGFYEKLFF.